A selection of T cell receptor beta chains follows, all from one sample in a study of OX40 agonist ivuxolimab in advanced cancers. Measured with immunoSEQ multiplex PCR; TCRdb has only the in-frame clones, and not every one. The top ten clones hold roughly 2.1% of a sample with 100,000 or so clones, approximately 84% of them seen once. The starting material was CD4+ or CD8+ T cells sorted from blood, obtained in a trial of the OX40 agonist ivuxolimab. These receptor sequences come from an adult with an advanced solid tumor such as melanoma, head and neck, liver or kidney cancer. The CDR3 runs from the conserved cysteine through the conserved F or W. The D gene is left open where the match is weak. Size is omitted from some rows. Given values are once, few, many or a class for expanded clones.

clone size	CDR3 length	D gene	V gene	J gene	CDR3 protein	CDR3 DNA
-	16	TRBD2	TRBV6-5	TRBJ2-7	CASSYSRASGRYEQYF	TGTGCCAGCAGTTACTCGAGGGCTAGCGGGAGGTACGAGCAGTACTTC
-	15	-	TRBV5-1	TRBJ2-5	CASSLLQGMGETQYF	TGCGCCAGCAGCTTACTACAGGGAATGGGAGAGACCCAGTACTTC
-	15	TRBD2	TRBV7-2	TRBJ2-5	CASSPPGGAWETQYF	TGTGCCAGCAGCCCCCCGGGGGGGGCATGGGAGACCCAGTACTTC
-	14	-	TRBV19	TRBJ1-4	CASIARGVGEKLFF	TGTGCCAGTATCGCCAGGGGAGTAGGGGAAAAACTGTTTTTT
-	14	TRBD1	TRBV5-4	TRBJ2-3	CASSQGQNTDTQYF	TGTGCCAGCAGCCAGGGACAGAACACAGATACGCAGTATTTT
-	15	TRBD1	TRBV2	TRBJ1-6	CASSPGQADNSPLHF	TGTGCCAGCAGTCCGGGACAGGCTGATAATTCACCCCTCCACTTT
-	13	TRBD1	TRBV10-3	TRBJ1-1	CATGQGGSTEAFF	TGTGCCACCGGACAGGGAGGGAGCACTGAAGCTTTCTTT
-	13	-	TRBV7-7	TRBJ1-1	CASSPTPNTEAFF	TGTGCTAGCAGTCCTACACCGAACACTGAAGCTTTCTTT
-	14	-	TRBV5-1	TRBJ2-5	CASSFGGGGETQYF	TGCGCCAGCAGCTTCGGGGGCGGAGGAGAGACCCAGTACTTC
-	16	-	TRBV11-3	TRBJ1-5	CASSPGSGGSNQPQHF	TGTGCCAGCAGCCCAGGGAGTGGCGGTAGCAATCAGCCCCAGCATTTT
-	14	-	TRBV27	TRBJ2-6	CASSSTTGANVLTF	TGTGCCAGCAGTTCGACCACTGGGGCCAACGTCCTGACTTTC
-	14	-	TRBV10-3	TRBJ1-1	CAISESDMNTEAFF	TGTGCCATCAGTGAGTCGGACATGAACACTGAAGCTTTCTTT
-	19	TRBD2	TRBV18	TRBJ2-3	CASSPRRGLAGTSTDTQYF	TGTGCCAGCTCACCCCGACGAGGACTAGCGGGGACTAGCACAGATACGCAGTATTTT
-	15	-	TRBV5-4	TRBJ2-4	CASSLQADVGNIQYF	TGTGCCAGCAGCTTACAAGCGGATGTAGGAAACATTCAGTACTTC
-	16	-	TRBV10-3	TRBJ2-3	CAISERLPENTDTQYF	TGTGCCATCAGTGAGCGGCTACCTGAAAACACAGATACGCAGTATTTT
-	14	-	TRBV5-1	TRBJ1-4	CASSLGGDGEKLFF	TGCGCCAGCAGCTTGGGAGGGGACGGTGAAAAACTGTTTTTT
once	14	TRBD1	TRBV5-1	TRBJ1-2	CASSAGQGAVGYTF	TGCGCCAGCAGCGCAGGACAGGGGGCCGTTGGCTACACCTTC
once	15	TRBD2	TRBV7-2	TRBJ2-7	CASSTLAGASYEQYF	TGTGCCAGCAGCACCCTAGCGGGAGCTAGCTACGAGCAGTACTTC
once	14	-	TRBV19	TRBJ1-1	CASRLGPLNTEAFF	TGTGCCAGTAGACTAGGACCCTTGAACACTGAAGCTTTCTTT
-	12	TRBD1	TRBV30	TRBJ2-1	CAWGTGGNEQFF	TGTGCCTGGGGGACAGGGGGGAATGAGCAGTTCTTC
once	14	TRBD2	TRBV2	TRBJ2-3	CASRSGRGVDTQYF	TGTGCCAGCAGGAGCGGGAGAGGCGTAGATACGCAGTATTTT
-	18	TRBD1	TRBV4-2	TRBJ2-7	CASSQGSPGQGAFYEQYF	TGTGCCAGCAGCCAAGGATCTCCGGGACAGGGGGCTTTCTACGAGCAGTACTTC
-	14	-	TRBV19	TRBJ2-1	CASSDRPFDAEQFF	TGTGCCAGCAGCGACAGGCCTTTCGATGCTGAGCAGTTCTTC
-	13	-	TRBV5-1	TRBJ2-3	CASSRGSTDTQYF	TGCGCCAGCAGCAGGGGGAGCACAGATACGCAGTATTTT
-	13	-	TRBV10-1	TRBJ2-7	CASSESGVGEQYF	TGCGCCAGCAGTGAGTCAGGGGTTGGGGAGCAGTACTTC
-	12	-	TRBV7-7	TRBJ1-3	CAIGGGGNTIYF	TGTGCTATCGGGGGCGGTGGAAACACCATATATTTT
-	16	TRBD1	TRBV5-1	TRBJ2-2	CASSRTGGAGTGELFF	TGCGCCAGCAGCAGGACAGGGGGCGCGGGGACCGGGGAGCTGTTTTTT
-	14	TRBD1	TRBV5-4	TRBJ2-5	CASSTNRGGETQYF	TGTGCCAGCAGCACCAACAGGGGCGGGGAGACCCAGTACTTC